This T cell receptor beta chain was profiled in a study of molecular identifiers for immune sequencing clone quantification (dated by TCRdb to 2016 to 2019). Describing the broader study: For a replicate experiment, the RNA from either 20,000 or 100,000 naive CD8 T cells was divided into five aliquots, and four of those aliquots went on to sequencing. This methods study used CD8 T cells to benchmark TCR RNA copy counting and molecular-identifier clustering-based TCR repertoire sequencing (MIDCIRS).

From the cysteine up to the phenylalanine, the CDR3 has a length of 16 residues. The sequence is cut down to CDR3 DNA, 48 bases in frame from base 1. Per the germline V gene (reference sequence), DFQATT is the CDR1 and SNEGSKA is the CDR2. Trimming at the junction amounts to 3 bases on V and 3 bases on J, and the germline ends lie 20 bases apart. Libraries of naive CD8 T cells were built from approximately 20,000 to 980,000 sorted cells, with 10%, 30% or 50% of the purified RNA used. Naive CD8 T cells, defined as CD8+CD4-CCR7+CD45RA+, were FACS-sorted into RLT Plus buffer on a BD FACSAria II. To test detection sensitivity, Jurkat RNA equivalent to more than 8 TCR copies was spiked into samples of roughly 20,000-1,000,000 naive CD8 T cells. Enrichment of CD8 T cells was done with RosetteSep CD8+ T Cell Enrichment Cocktail plus Ficoll-Paque, and ACK red cell lysis came afterward. A note on this clonotype: No antigen is known for it. Base qualities are not recorded, but no much larger clone differs from it by a single base.

The library was prepared using PCR. The sequencer listed for this sample is NextSeq 500. Bulk TCR libraries were prepared as previously described, using TCR primers listed in Table S5. Purification of total RNA was performed with the Qiagen AllPrep DNA/RNA kit. Before analysis, reads from multiple sequencing runs of one library were combined. In the authors' own workflow: Only reads with exact TCR constant sequence were kept, trimmed to 150 nt, and grouped by their 12-nt molecular barcodes. Within each barcode group, reads were sub-clustered at a 15% Levenshtein threshold, and quality-weighted consensus sequences were built per RNA molecule. Non-functional sequences were filtered out, along with any lower-count sequence sitting one edit away from another sequence. Based on a fit of two negative binomial distributions, barcode sub-clusters having less than 20% of the maximum read count were discarded. The public reads were quality trimmed at Q25 with fastp and then assembled into clones with MiXCR by TCRdb, keeping productive beta chains. When rows share a CDR3 protein, they turn into one entry using the most common DNA and genes. In this record, the V and J calls reflect TCRdb's handling and not the investigators' own analysis. The sample records 490,000 or so distinct CDR3 sequences, roughly 24% of which are singletons. The ten largest clones take up 0.7% to 0.9% of the sample.

Here is what the overall study found, with its caveats: Clones above 20 RNA copies held over 97% of molecules in CMV-specific effector cells but under 1% in naive cells. Modeling indicated around 3 TCR RNA copies recovered per cell, compared with 9.5 to 10 by digital PCR, which implies a capture efficiency of approximately 29%. Naive libraries contained spiked-in Jurkat TCR RNA (around eleven copies' worth), which is not part of the donor repertoire. Highly expanded clone sizes could be underestimated if identical TCR molecules share a barcode. A single cell's worth of spiked-in Jurkat TCR RNA was reported detectable even among under 1.1 million naive CD8 T cells. Without barcode sub-clustering, chimeric consensus sequences inflated TCR diversity; chimeras reached as high as 47%.

This TCR was recovered from a human donor in good health. Some libraries in this study had Jurkat cell RNA spiked in. The chain is assembled from TRBV20-1 and TRBJ2-5, with the D segment identity uncertain. Sequencing was performed on naive CD8+ T cells from blood, with Jurkat cell RNA spiked in. The sample's cell subset or site label, decoded: FACS-sorted CD8+CD4-CCR7+CD45RA+ naive T cells. At the DNA level, the sequence is TGCAGTGCTAGTAGCCCGGACGTGATTGGGAAAGAGACCCAGTACTTC. This codes for CSASSPDVIGKETQYF.